This TCR beta chain came from a study of T cells in Graves' hyperthyroidism and ophthalmopathy. Notes on this clonotype: What it recognizes is unknown.

The investigators amplified TCR beta CDR3 regions from RNA transcripts. An initial round of RT-PCR targeting the TCR CDR3 relied on the HTBI primer set. Each CDR3 protein gets one entry after TCRdb re-called the multiplex PCR reads with MiXCR. Seen here are 450,000 to 600,000 distinct CDR3 sequences, about 20% observed once, and the top ten hold 47%. Study results and caveats: Model output signaled ophthalmopathy a median about seven months ahead of onset.

PBMCs were derived from 10 ml fresh peripheral blood. V lost 6 bases and J 2 bases, leaving 11 bases between the germline ends. The CDR3 spans 14 residues. Germline-derived CDR1 and CDR2 are MNHEY and SVGEGT. The sequencing sample was made of blood. The chain links TRBV6-2 or TRBV6-3 to TRBJ2-1; D may be TRBD1 (6 bases). The receptor's source is a man between 35 and 55 years old with Graves' ophthalmopathy. The CDR3 is CASRRTEPYNEQFF. Here the CDR3 DNA reads TGTGCCAGCAGGCGGACAGAGCCCTACAATGAGCAGTTCTTC.